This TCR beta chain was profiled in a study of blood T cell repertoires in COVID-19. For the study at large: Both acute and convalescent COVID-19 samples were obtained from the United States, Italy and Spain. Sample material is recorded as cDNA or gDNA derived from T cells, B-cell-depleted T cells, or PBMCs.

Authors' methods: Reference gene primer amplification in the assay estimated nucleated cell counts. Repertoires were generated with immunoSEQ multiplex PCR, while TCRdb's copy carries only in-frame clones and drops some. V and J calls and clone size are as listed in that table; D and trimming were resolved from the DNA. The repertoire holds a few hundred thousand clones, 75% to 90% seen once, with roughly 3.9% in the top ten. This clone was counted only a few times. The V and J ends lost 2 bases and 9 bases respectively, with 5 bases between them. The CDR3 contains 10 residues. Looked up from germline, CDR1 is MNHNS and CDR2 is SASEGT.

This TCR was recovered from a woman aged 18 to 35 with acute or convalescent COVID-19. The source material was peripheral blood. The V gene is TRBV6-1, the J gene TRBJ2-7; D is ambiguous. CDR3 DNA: TGTGCCAGCAGTGAAATCCGGCAGTACTTC. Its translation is CASSEIRQYF.